This T cell receptor (beta chain) is drawn from a study of early T cells in non-severe SARS-CoV-2 infection. This clonotype has at least ten counts. V was trimmed by 3 bases and J by 4 bases, leaving 9 bases between them. The CDR3 is 13 amino acids. Germline V gene sequence: CDR1 SGHTA, CDR2 FQGNSA. TCRdb recomputed calls from the 5' RACE reads with MiXCR, one row per CDR3 protein. Altogether roughly 30,000 distinct CDR3 sequences are present, 4.5% being singletons, with the ten largest covering approximately 6.3%. The sequence was collected from an adult who was a healthcare worker with PCR-confirmed SARS-CoV-2 infection or an uninfected control (not recorded which). V is TRBV7-2 and J is TRBJ1-2; tentative D call: TRBD1 (5 bases). Sequenced sample: whole blood. The CDR3, as DNA: TGTGCCAGCAGCTTGTTGACAGCCTATGGCTACACCTTC. It codes for CASSLLTAYGYTF.